What follows is one T cell receptor beta chain and its context. The antigen remains undetermined. PCR employed 60 Vbeta and 13 Jbeta primers. Sequenced by immunoSEQ multiplex PCR; TCRdb stores in-frame clones only, minus some. The sample carries approximately 200,000 clones, about 86% recorded once. The data were obtained in a study of cytomegalovirus exposure and HLA in healthy donors. Study-wide points: The authors later found most CMV-associated TCR beta chains appeared HLA-restricted. Exclusion applied to some V segments, including TRBV6-2 and TRBV6-3, as they were indistinguishable.

Germline CDR1 is SGHAT and CDR2 is FQNNGV. Trimming at V came to 2 bases and at J to 4 bases, leaving 7 bases not matched to a gene. The CDR3 sequence is 15 residues long. The sample was PBMCs. The rearrangement links TRBV11-2 to TRBJ1-2, with 7 bases fitting TRBD1. This clonotype was obtained from a woman in her late teens or twenties in good health and CMV-seropositive. The CDR3 spells CASSLSRTGAYGYTF. In nucleotides, the CDR3 is TGTGCCAGCAGCTTAAGCCGCACAGGGGCCTATGGCTACACCTTC.